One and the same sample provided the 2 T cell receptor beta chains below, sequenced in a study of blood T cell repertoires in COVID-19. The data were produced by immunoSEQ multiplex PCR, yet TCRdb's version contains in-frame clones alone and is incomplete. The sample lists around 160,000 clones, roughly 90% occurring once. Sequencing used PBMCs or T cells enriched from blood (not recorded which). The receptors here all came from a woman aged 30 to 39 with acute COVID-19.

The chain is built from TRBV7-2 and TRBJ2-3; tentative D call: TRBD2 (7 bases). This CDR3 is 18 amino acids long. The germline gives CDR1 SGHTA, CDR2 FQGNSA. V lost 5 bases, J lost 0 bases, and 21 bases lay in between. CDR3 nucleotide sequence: TGTGCCAGCAGCCCACCTAGGGGGAGGGGACCAAGCACAGATACGCAGTATTTT. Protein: CASSPPRGRGPSTDTQYF.

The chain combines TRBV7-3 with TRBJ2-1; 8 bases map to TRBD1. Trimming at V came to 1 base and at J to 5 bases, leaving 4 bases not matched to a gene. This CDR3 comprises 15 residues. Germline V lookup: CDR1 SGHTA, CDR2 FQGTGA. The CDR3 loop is CASSLMGQDNNEQFF. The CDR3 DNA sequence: TGTGCCAGCAGCTTAATGGGACAGGATAACAATGAGCAGTTCTTC.